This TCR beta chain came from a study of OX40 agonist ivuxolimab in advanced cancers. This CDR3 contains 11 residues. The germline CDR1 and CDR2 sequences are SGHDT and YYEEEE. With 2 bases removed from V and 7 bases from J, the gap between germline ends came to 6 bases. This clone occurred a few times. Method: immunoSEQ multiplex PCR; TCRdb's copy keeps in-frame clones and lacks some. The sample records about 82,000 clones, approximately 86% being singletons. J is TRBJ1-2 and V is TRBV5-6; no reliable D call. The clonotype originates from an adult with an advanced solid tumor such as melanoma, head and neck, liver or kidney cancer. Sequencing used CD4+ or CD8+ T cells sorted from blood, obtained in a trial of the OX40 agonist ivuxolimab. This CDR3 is CASSFYLGYTF. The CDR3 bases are TGTGCCAGCAGCTTTTATCTTGGCTACACCTTC. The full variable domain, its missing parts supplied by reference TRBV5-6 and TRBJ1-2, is DAGVTQSPTHLIKTRGQQVTLRCSPKSGHDTVSWYQQALGQGPQFIFQYYEEEERQRGNFPDRFSGHQFPNYSSELNVNALLLGDSALYLCASSFYLGYTFGSGTRLTVV.